One sample yielded the 11 T cell receptor beta chains listed below, sequenced in a study of T cells in Graves' hyperthyroidism and ophthalmopathy. Amplification targeted TCR beta CDR3 regions from RNA transcripts. Initially, a first-round RT-PCR of the TCR CDR3 employed the HTBI primer set. From the multiplex PCR reads, TCRdb called clonotypes with MiXCR, one entry per CDR3 protein. The data contain roughly 500,000 distinct CDR3 sequences, around 24% of them singletons. The sample was blood. The receptor source for this set is a woman aged 25 to 39 with Graves' ophthalmopathy.

This clonotype was found many times. One end of the junction fails to match germline, which may point to a read error. The chain carries TRBV9 and TRBJ1-2, with 7 positions matching TRBD1. This CDR3 spans 15 amino acids. Germline values: CDR1 SGDLS, CDR2 YYNGEE. CDR3 region: CASSADWGQSYGHTF. In DNA form, the CDR3 reads TGTGCCAGCAGCGCGGACTGGGGACAGTCCTATGGCCACACCTTC.

This clonotype was found many times. The gene calls are TRBV11-2 and TRBJ2-7; D ambiguous. Germline CDR1 and CDR2: SGHAT and FQNNGV. This CDR3 has 16 amino acids. Trimming removed 5 bases at V and 4 bases at J, with 21 bases between. CDR3 sequence: CASSQEFGLDGYEQYF. The DNA for the CDR3 is TGTGCCAGCAGCCAAGAATTCGGGCTAGACGGATACGAGCAGTACTTC.

This clonotype was seen a handful of times. V is TRBV4-3 and J is TRBJ1-2, with D tentatively TRBD1 (5 bases). CDR3 length equals 15 residues. V was pared by 0 bases and J by 4 bases, with 12 bases between. The germline CDR1 and CDR2 sequences are LGHNA and YSLEER. The CDR3 coding sequence is TGCGCCAGCAGCCAAGATCTACAGGCGGGCTATGGCTACACCTTC. This translates into CASSQDLQAGYGYTF.

About this clonotype itself: A read error may explain this, as a much larger clone is one base away. V and J are TRBV19 and TRBJ1-5; TRBD1 matches 7 bases. The CDR3 runs to 13 residues. V lost 11 bases, J lost 7 bases, and 11 bases stayed unmatched. Germline CDR1 reads LNHDA; CDR2 reads SQIVND (reference sequence). CDR3 DNA: TGTGCCTGCGCAGGATCAGGGGGACAGCCCCAGCATTTT. It specifies CACAGSGGQPQHF.

This chain links TRBV11-1 with TRBJ2-7; maybe TRBD1 (6 bases). With 5 bases removed from V and 3 bases from J, the gap between germline ends came to 23 bases. Germline V lookup: CDR1 SGHAT, CDR2 FQDESV (reference sequence). The length of the CDR3 is 17 residues. CDR3 nucleotides: TGTGCCAGCAGCCCGAGGGGCCCCTCAGGGGCGGTCTACGAGCAGTACTTC. This encodes CASSPRGPSGAVYEQYF. Full variable domain (outside the CDR3, taken from reference TRBV11-1 and TRBJ2-7): EAEVAQSPRYKITEKSQAVAFWCDPISGHATLYWYRQILGQGPELLVQFQDESVVDDSQLPKDRFSAERLKGVDSTLKIQPAELGDSAMYLCASSPRGPSGAVYEQYFGPGTRLTVT.

This clonotype was observed at least ten times. The rearrangement joins TRBV27 to TRBJ1-2, with 9 bases fitting TRBD1. The J segment lost 5 bases and the V segment lost 7 bases, leaving 5 bases of the junction unmatched. The CDR3 sequence is 13 residues long. Per the germline V gene, CDR1 is MNHEY and CDR2 is SMNVEV (reference sequence). CDR3 loop: CASTPTGGYGYTF. CDR3 sequence (DNA): TGTGCCAGCACCCCGACAGGGGGGTATGGCTACACCTTC.

In its sample, this clonotype was seen many times. V is TRBV27 and J is TRBJ2-7, with 10 bases fitting TRBD2. Per the germline V gene, CDR1 is MNHEY and CDR2 is SMNVEV (reference sequence). This CDR3 is built from 15 residues. V was clipped by 0 bases and J by 3 bases; unmatched bases: 2. CDR3 in DNA: TGTGCCAGCAGTTTATCTAGCGGGGGGAACTACGAGCAGTACTTC. Protein: CASSLSSGGNYEQYF.

V usage is TRBV28 and J usage is TRBJ2-5; D unresolved. V lost 2 bases and J lost 5, with 15 bases in between. From germline, CDR1 is MDHEN and CDR2 SYDVKM. The CDR3 has 15 amino acids. CDR3 nucleotides: TGTGCCAGCAGTTTAAGTGAAGGTCTAGGGGAGACCCAGTACTTC. Its translation: CASSLSEGLGETQYF.

The table lists this clonotype with many counts. The gene calls are TRBV12-3 or TRBV12-4 and TRBJ2-5; 8 nucleotides align to TRBD1. This CDR3 region has 15 residues. With 6 bases clipped from V and 6 bases from J, the junction kept 12 bases outside the gene matches. For the CDR3, the DNA is TGTGCCAGCAGCCAAGGACAGGGTGGAGGGAAGACCCAGTACTTC. Translating gives CASSQGQGGGKTQYF.

The V call is TRBV12-3 or TRBV12-4, the J call TRBJ2-4; possible D gene TRBD2, 5 bases. The CDR3 is made up of 13 amino acids. V shed 2 bases and J shed 6 bases, with 8 bases lying between them. CDR3 amino acids: CASSLLSGNIQYF. CDR3 sequence (DNA): TGTGCCAGCAGTTTATTAAGCGGAAACATTCAGTACTTC.

This clonotype was counted many times. The J gene is TRBJ2-7, the V gene TRBV7-8; no clear D. Germline CDR1 reads SGHVS; CDR2 reads FQNEAQ. The CDR3 length is 14 residues. Trimming removed 5 bases from V and 3 bases from J, with 14 bases in between. For the CDR3, the DNA is TGTGCCAGCAGCGCCCAACTGGGGTTCTACGAGCAGTACTTC. Translating it yields CASSAQLGFYEQYF.